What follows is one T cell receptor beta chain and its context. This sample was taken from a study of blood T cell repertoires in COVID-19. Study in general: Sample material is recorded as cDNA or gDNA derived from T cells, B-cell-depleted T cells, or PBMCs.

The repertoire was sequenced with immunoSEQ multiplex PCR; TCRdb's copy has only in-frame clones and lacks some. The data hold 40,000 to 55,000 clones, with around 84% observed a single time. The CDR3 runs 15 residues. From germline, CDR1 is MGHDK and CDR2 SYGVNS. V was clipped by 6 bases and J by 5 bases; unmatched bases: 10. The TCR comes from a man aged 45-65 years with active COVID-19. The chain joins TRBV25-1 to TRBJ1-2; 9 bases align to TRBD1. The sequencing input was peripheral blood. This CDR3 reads CASSPSGTGRYGYTF. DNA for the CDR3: TGTGCCAGCAGCCCAAGTGGGACAGGGCGGTATGGCTACACCTTC.